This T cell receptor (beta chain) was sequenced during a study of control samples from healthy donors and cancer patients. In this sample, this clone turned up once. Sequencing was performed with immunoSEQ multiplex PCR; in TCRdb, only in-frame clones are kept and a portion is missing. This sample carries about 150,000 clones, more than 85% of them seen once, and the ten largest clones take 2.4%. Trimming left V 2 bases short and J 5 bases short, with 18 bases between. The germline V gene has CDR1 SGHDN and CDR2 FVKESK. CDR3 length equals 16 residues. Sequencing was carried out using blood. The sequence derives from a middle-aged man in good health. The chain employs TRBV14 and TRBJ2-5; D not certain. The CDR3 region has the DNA TGTGCCAGCAGCCAAAGGCAACTTTGGGGAATGGAGACCCAGTACTTC. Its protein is CASSQRQLWGMETQYF. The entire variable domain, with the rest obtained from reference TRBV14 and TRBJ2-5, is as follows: EAGVTQFPSHSVIEKGQTVTLRCDPISGHDNLYWYRRVMGKEIKFLLHFVKESKQDESGMPNNRFLAERTGGTYSTLKVQPAELEDSGVYFCASSQRQLWGMETQYFGPGTRLLVL.